The 8 T cell receptor beta chains below come from one sample, sequenced in a study of beta chain features in type 1 diabetes. Expressed TCRB transcripts were sequenced because the isolated RNA had all been reverse transcribed beforehand. Assay used: immunoSEQ multiplex PCR; TCRdb lists only in-frame clones, some missing. The table records 130,000 to 150,000 clones, about 50% of them present only once. Sample: Tregs from blood. The receptors derive from a man younger than 30 in good health.

The chain links TRBV4-2 to TRBJ2-7; tentative D call: TRBD1 (6 bases). V lost 0 bases and J lost 8, with 14 bases in between. The CDR3 covers 14 residues. Germline V CDR1 and CDR2: LGHNA, YNFKEQ. The CDR3 loop is CASSQDNRATQQYF. CDR3 nucleotide sequence: TGTGCCAGCAGCCAAGATAACAGGGCCACGCAGCAGTACTTC.

V is TRBV9 and J is TRBJ2-7; D is unclear. The CDR3 has 14 amino acids. V shed 0 bases and J shed 0 bases, with 7 bases lying between them. Germline values: CDR1 SGDLS, CDR2 YYNGEE. The CDR3 sequence: CASSVGPGSYEQYF. The DNA for the CDR3 is TGTGCCAGCAGCGTAGGGCCGGGCTCCTACGAGCAGTACTTC.

In regard to this clone: Relative to the germline gene, one junction end is altered; a read error may explain this. The chain employs TRBV7-7 and TRBJ2-3; tentatively, D is TRBD2 (5 bases). The V gene's germline CDR1 is SSHAT and CDR2 FNYEAQ (reference sequence). The CDR3 is 15 residues long. The CDR3 DNA sequence: TGTGCTAGCAGCTTAACGGGATTTAGCACAGATACGCAGTATTTT. Protein product: CASSLTGFSTDTQYF.

This clone was counted only a few times. The chain couples TRBV29-1 to TRBJ2-3, with D perhaps TRBD1 (6 bases). The germline V gene has CDR1 SQVTM and CDR2 ANQGSEA. V was cut by 7 bases and J by 4 bases, with 15 bases left in between. The CDR3 has 13 residues. DNA for the CDR3: TGCAGCGCATCCAGGGGTCGCGCAGATACGCAGTATTTT. Translation: CSASRGRADTQYF.

The rearrangement links TRBV18 to TRBJ1-1; no definite D call. Trimming took off 8 bases at V and 0 bases at J, with 10 bases between the two ends. The CDR3 sequence is 13 residues long. Germline values: CDR1 KGHSH, CDR2 LQKENI. The CDR3 nucleotides read TGTGCCAGCGGCGGGAGCATGAACACTGAAGCTTTCTTT. Translating it yields CASGGSMNTEAFF. The full variable domain, completed using reference TRBV18 and TRBJ1-1, is NAGVMQNPRHLVRRRGQEARLRCSPMKGHSHVYWYRQLPEEGLKFMVYLQKENIIDESGMPKERFSAEFPKEGPSILRIQQVVRGDSAAYFCASGGSMNTEAFFGQGTRLTVV.

J is TRBJ1-5 and V is TRBV18; D might be TRBD1 (5 bases). Deletions cut 2 bases from V and 1 base from J, with 15 bases between. The CDR3 is made up of 17 amino acids. Germline CDR1 and CDR2: KGHSH and LQKENI. CDR3 region: CASSPAAGRASNQPQHF. DNA for the CDR3: TGTGCCAGCTCACCAGCAGCAGGGCGTGCCAGCAATCAGCCCCAGCATTTT.

The chain recombines TRBV10-1 with TRBJ1-5; the D is unclear. V shed 3 bases and J shed 2 bases, with 17 bases lying between them. This CDR3 is 17 amino acids long. Germline CDR1 is WNHNN and CDR2 is SYGVQD (reference sequence). The CDR3 sequence: CASSDPSAWPCNQPQHF. Written as DNA, the CDR3 is TGCGCCAGCAGTGACCCCTCTGCATGGCCGTGCAATCAGCCCCAGCATTTT.

The chain carries TRBV9 and TRBJ2-7, with D perhaps TRBD1 (5 bases). The length of the CDR3 is 14 residues. Trimming removed 2 bases at V and 0 bases at J, with 9 bases between. Germline CDR1 and CDR2: SGDLS and YYNGEE. CDR3 region: CASSVDKSSYEQYF. Written as DNA, the CDR3 is TGTGCCAGCAGCGTGGACAAGAGCTCCTACGAGCAGTACTTC.